These 23 T cell receptor beta chains originate from one sample sequenced in a study of cytomegalovirus exposure and HLA in healthy donors. Generated by immunoSEQ multiplex PCR, the TCRdb table keeps only in-frame clones and is missing some. The sample consists of fewer than 400,000 clones, around 86% of them appearing once. The sample taken for sequencing was PBMCs. All receptors derive from a woman younger than 35 in good health and CMV-seronegative.

The chain employs TRBV27 and TRBJ2-1; D may be TRBD1 (6 bases). Germline-derived CDR1 and CDR2 are MNHEY and SMNVEV (reference sequence). The CDR3 covers 17 residues. V lost 7 bases to trimming and J lost 3 bases, with 22 bases between them. The CDR3 nucleotides are TGTGCCAGCAAGGTTTTACAGGGTGATGCCAACTACAATGAGCAGTTCTTC. Its translation is CASKVLQGDANYNEQFF.

The gene calls are TRBV7-9 and TRBJ2-3, with D possibly matching TRBD2 (6 bases). Germline CDR1 reads SEHNR; CDR2 reads FQNEAQ (reference sequence). CDR3 length equals 15 residues. The V end was cut by 3 bases, the J end by 0 bases, with 10 bases between. The CDR3 loop is CASSFGGTSTDTQYF. CDR3 nucleotide sequence: TGTGCCAGCAGCTTCGGCGGGACTAGCACAGATACGCAGTATTTT.

V gene TRBV28 combines with J gene TRBJ2-5; 8 positions agree with TRBD2. Germline V gives CDR1 MDHEN, CDR2 SYDVKM. V shed 6 bases and J 5 bases; nucleotides not matched to a gene: 2. This CDR3 has 12 amino acids. The CDR3 here is CASSSGSETQYF. DNA for the CDR3: TGTGCCAGCAGCAGCGGGAGTGAGACCCAGTACTTC.

This chain uses TRBV5-4 with TRBJ1-2; 7 bases match TRBD1. Per the germline V gene, CDR1 is SGHNT and CDR2 is YYREEE (reference sequence). This CDR3 comprises 14 residues. The V gene end was trimmed by 3 bases and the J gene end by 5 bases; junction bases not matched to a gene: 7. CDR3 residues: CASSSKGAKYGYTF. The CDR3, as DNA: TGTGCCAGCAGCTCGAAGGGGGCGAAGTATGGCTACACCTTC.

This rearrangement joins TRBV10-2 to TRBJ2-1, with D possibly TRBD2 on 5 matching bases. CDR1 is WSHSY and CDR2 is SAAADI in the germline V gene. Trimming removed 8 bases from V and 10 bases from J, with 9 bases in between. The length of the CDR3 is 10 residues. The CDR3 loop reads CASGGPEQFF. CDR3 bases: TGCGCCAGCGGCGGGCCAGAGCAGTTCTTC.

The chain uses TRBV7-9 and TRBJ1-4, with 11 bases matching TRBD1. Trimming at V came to 3 bases and at J to 7 bases, leaving 1 base not matched to a gene. This CDR3 is built from 14 residues. Germline assignment: CDR1 SEHNR and CDR2 FQNEAQ (reference sequence). The CDR3 loop is CASSLDRGPEKLFF. DNA of the CDR3: TGTGCCAGCAGCTTGGACAGGGGGCCTGAAAAACTGTTTTTT.

The rearrangement joins TRBV29-1 to TRBJ2-2, with 13 bases aligning to TRBD2. The CDR3 totals 16 residues. Germline CDR1 SQVTM, CDR2 ANQGSEA. The junction had 6 bases not matched to a gene; V was cut back by 4 bases and J by 4 bases. CDR3 bases: TGCAGCGTTGCCCGGACTAGCGGGAGTAGCACCGGGGAGCTGTTTTTT. It codes for CSVARTSGSSTGELFF.

This sequence joins TRBV7-2 and TRBJ2-7; TRBD2 matches at 9 bases. The germline CDR1 and CDR2 sequences are SGHTA and FQGNSA. With V trimmed by 1 base and J by 3 bases, 7 bases remained unmatched. The CDR3 spans 16 residues. Written as DNA, the CDR3 is TGTGCCAGCAGCTTAGATGAGGCTAGCGGGATCTACGAGCAGTACTTC. Protein: CASSLDEASGIYEQYF.

The CDR3 nucleotides are TGCGCCAGCAGCTTTAATGGTCCGGGACAGATTGCGGAGACCCAGTACTTC. Translation: CASSFNGPGQIAETQYF. The chain employs TRBV5-1 and TRBJ2-5; TRBD1 matches at 7 bases. The CDR3 extends over 17 amino acids. The germline V gene has CDR1 SGHRS and CDR2 YFSETQ. With 2 bases clipped from V and 5 bases from J, the junction kept 15 bases outside the gene matches.

This chain links TRBV9 with TRBJ2-5; D possibly corresponds to TRBD1 (6 bases). The CDR3 extends over 15 amino acids. Germline V gene lookup returns CDR1 SGDLS and CDR2 YYNGEE. V dropped 2 bases and J dropped 2 bases, with 13 bases sitting between them. The CDR3 here is CASSVRPGAQETQYF. The CDR3 coding sequence is TGTGCCAGCAGCGTCCGGCCAGGGGCGCAAGAGACCCAGTACTTC.

The genes are TRBV5-4 and TRBJ1-1, with D perhaps matching TRBD1 (6 bases). V was clipped by 5 bases and J by 7 bases, with 21 bases between them. This CDR3 has 15 residues. The germline V gene has CDR1 SGHNT and CDR2 YYREEE (reference sequence). CDR3 in amino acids: CASSFQGLGVGEAFF. The CDR3 coding sequence is TGTGCCAGCAGTTTCCAGGGGTTGGGGGTGGGTGAAGCTTTCTTT.

This clone was counted a few times. This chain uses TRBV5-3 with TRBJ1-2; D possibly corresponds to TRBD1 (6 bases). TRBV5-3 is designated an ORF whose function remains uncertain. CDR3 length equals 13 residues. V lost 2 bases and J lost 4, with 9 bases in between. The CDR3: CARSFGGPYGYTF. The CDR3 nucleotides read TGTGCCAGAAGCTTCGGGGGGCCCTATGGCTACACCTTC.

The chain links TRBV4-3 to TRBJ2-7, with a weak D call TRBD1 (5 bases). The V gene's germline CDR1 is LGHNA and CDR2 YSLEER. The CDR3 extends over 15 amino acids. Trimming removed 0 bases from V and 4 bases from J, with 13 bases in between. CDR3 residues: CASSQDRSPGYEQYF. The DNA for the CDR3 is TGCGCCAGCAGCCAAGATAGGTCCCCAGGGTACGAGCAGTACTTC.

The chain uses TRBV6-6 and TRBJ2-1; 8 bases line up with TRBD2. CDR3 length: 15 residues. Losses at the gene ends were 6 bases for V and 0 bases for J; bases not matched to a gene: 4. Germline loops: CDR1 MNHNY, CDR2 SVGAGI (reference sequence). The CDR3 region is CASRRSGSSYNEQFF. CDR3 sequence (DNA): TGTGCCAGCAGACGGAGCGGGAGCTCCTACAATGAGCAGTTCTTC.

The rearrangement links TRBV4-1 to TRBJ1-5; D possibly corresponds to TRBD1 (5 bases). V was trimmed by 4 bases and J by 6 bases, leaving 19 bases between them. The CDR3 contains 16 residues. Germline V lookup: CDR1 MGHRA, CDR2 YSYEKL. The CDR3 DNA sequence: TGCGCCAGCAGCCGAACTCCCAGGGCAGCAGGTCAGCCCCAGCATTTT. Its translation: CASSRTPRAAGQPQHF.

The chain is built from TRBV5-4 and TRBJ2-3, with TRBD1 matching over 9 bases. Unmatched junction bases numbered 9, after V lost 4 bases and J lost 3 bases. The CDR3 consists of 16 residues. Looked up from germline, CDR1 is SGHNT and CDR2 is YYREEE (reference sequence). The chain's CDR3 is CASSLGTGKFTDTQYF. The CDR3, as DNA: TGTGCCAGCAGCCTAGGGACAGGGAAGTTTACAGATACGCAGTATTTT.

The rearrangement uses TRBV11-3 and TRBJ2-1, with TRBD2 matching 8 bases. The CDR3 extends over 15 amino acids. V was clipped by 0 bases and J by 9 bases; unmatched bases: 7. Germline CDR1 and CDR2: SGHNT and YENEEA. CDR3 nucleotides: TGTGCCAGCAGCTTAGATGGACTAGCTGGCTTTGAGCAGTTCTTC. Its protein is CASSLDGLAGFEQFF.

The chain is built from TRBV29-1 and TRBJ1-2; TRBD1 matches at 12 bases. This CDR3 is built from 15 residues. Germline V CDR1 and CDR2: SQVTM, ANQGSEA. J was trimmed by 9 bases and V by 4 bases; bases with no gene match: 12. The CDR3 sequence: CSVVGTGGGGVSYTF. In DNA, the CDR3 is TGCAGCGTTGTTGGGACAGGGGGCGGTGGAGTTAGCTACACCTTC.

The chain employs TRBV2 and TRBJ1-3; 8 bases are shared with TRBD1. This CDR3 is built from 15 residues. J gave up 0 bases and V 4 bases, and 2 bases lay outside the gene matches. Germline CDR1 and CDR2: SNHLY and FYNNEI. CDR3 nucleotides: TGTGCCAGCAGTGGAGACAGGGGCTCTGGAAACACCATATATTTT. This sequence encodes CASSGDRGSGNTIYF.

This clone was seen only once. The chain links TRBV5-1 to TRBJ2-5; tentatively, D is TRBD1 (6 bases). Trimming cost V 4 bases and J 0 bases, with 25 bases left between them. CDR1 is SGHRS and CDR2 is YFSETQ in the germline V gene. The CDR3 is 19 residues long. CDR3 residues: CASSAVVGGGQGHQETQYF. In DNA form, the CDR3 reads TGCGCCAGCAGCGCCGTTGTAGGGGGTGGGCAAGGGCACCAAGAGACCCAGTACTTC.

The gene calls are TRBV28 and TRBJ1-3, with D possibly being TRBD1 (5 bases). Germline V CDR1 and CDR2: MDHEN, SYDVKM. The CDR3 is made up of 19 amino acids. With 4 bases removed from V and 0 bases from J, the gap between germline ends came to 22 bases. CDR3 in DNA: TGTGCCAGCAGTTCGGCGACAGACAAACCTTACAACTCTGGAAACACCATATATTTT. As protein: CASSSATDKPYNSGNTIYF.

This chain uses TRBV7-2 with TRBJ2-3; D uncertain. The germline gives CDR1 SGHTA, CDR2 FQGNSA. CDR3 length equals 14 residues. V lost 5 bases, J lost 3 bases, and 12 bases lay in between. The CDR3 region is CASSPQDGTDTQYF. The DNA of the CDR3 is TGTGCCAGCAGCCCTCAGGATGGGACAGATACGCAGTATTTT.

This sequence joins TRBV4-3 and TRBJ1-2; 7 nucleotides match TRBD1. Germline CDR1 and CDR2: LGHNA and YSLEER. V lost 1 base and J lost 4; bases outside the gene matches: 9. The CDR3 has 16 residues. The CDR3 coding sequence is TGCGCCAGCAGCCAAGGGGACAGAGGTCTCGGCTATGGCTACACCTTC. Protein: CASSQGDRGLGYGYTF.